Detailed here is one T cell receptor (beta chain). The antigen is unknown. With 60 Vbeta and 13 Jbeta primers, the PCR was carried out. Using immunoSEQ multiplex PCR, the repertoire was profiled, and TCRdb retains in-frame clones only, with some absent. The repertoire holds more than 85,000 clones, with 75% to 80% as singletons. These data are taken from a study of cytomegalovirus exposure and HLA in healthy donors. Study in general: Earlier results showed roughly 120 million unique TCR beta sequences derived from about 179 million T cells. The study, taken as a whole, reports: Most CMV-associated TCR beta chains appeared HLA-restricted in a later analysis. Earlier findings revealed that most TCR beta V segments proved productive either about 90% or about 30% of the time.

The CDR3 runs to 16 residues. After removal of 0 bases from V and 8 bases from J, the junction contained 10 bases not matched to a gene. Germline values: CDR1 SGDLS, CDR2 YYNGEE. This chain connects TRBV9 to TRBJ2-1; 8 bases align to TRBD2. The receptor was isolated from a woman aged 30 to 39 in good health and CMV-seronegative. What was sequenced was PBMCs. CDR3 loop: CASSVGSGLAVYEQFF. CDR3 in DNA: TGTGCCAGCAGCGTAGGGTCTGGACTAGCAGTCTATGAGCAGTTCTTC.